Described below is a single T cell receptor (beta chain) sequence and its context. Antigen unknown. The data originate from a study of PD-L1 blockade in urothelial cancer. About the study: Between 0 and 3 chemotherapy regimens preceded treatment for each patient.

General study points: Each patient yielded one FFPE tumor sample, not obtained immediately pretreatment.

This CDR3 has 15 residues. Per germline, CDR1 SGHRS and CDR2 YFSETQ. The trim removed 0 bases at V and 7 bases at J, leaving 5 bases unmatched. Every PCR received spiked-in synthetic TCR analog templates. The assay was immunoSEQ multiplex PCR, and TCRdb's table has in-frame clones only and misses some. Of 35,000 or so clones listed, roughly a third are singletons. This TCR derives from a man aged 60 to 69 with urothelial cancer. Specimen: tumor tissue, collected before atezolizumab (anti-PD-L1) treatment. The J gene is TRBJ2-1, the V gene TRBV5-1; 9 bases are a match to TRBD2. DNA of the CDR3: TGCGCCAGCAGCTTGGTAGGACTAGCGTCGAATGAGCAGTTCTTC. This translates into CASSLVGLASNEQFF.